The 12 T cell receptor beta chains reported below all come from one sample, sequenced in a study of T-cell memory formation after mild COVID-19. TCRdb analysed the 5' RACE reads with MiXCR anew, one entry per CDR3 protein. Altogether roughly 68,000 distinct CDR3 sequences are present, 15% to 20% being singletons, with the ten largest covering roughly 30%. The sample consisted of PBMCs or a T cell subset sorted from them (not recorded which). All receptors come from an adult woman who had mild COVID-19 (a few samples of this study predate the infection). Cell type and time point are not known.

V and J are TRBV10-3 and TRBJ2-3; TRBD2 agrees at 12 bases. J gave up 2 bases and V 2 bases, and 8 bases lay outside the gene matches. Per the germline V gene, CDR1 is ENHRY and CDR2 is SYGVKD. The CDR3 has 18 amino acids. CDR3 residues: CAISETPLAGGPTDTQYF. In DNA, the CDR3 is TGTGCCATCAGTGAGACCCCACTAGCGGGAGGACCCACAGATACGCAGTATTTT.

This chain uses TRBV11-2 with TRBJ2-5, with 13 bases fitting TRBD2. The germline V gene has CDR1 SGHAT and CDR2 FQNNGV. CDR3 length: 18 residues. V gave up 5 bases and J gave up 2 bases; unmatched junction bases: 11. In DNA form, the CDR3 reads TGTGCCAGCAGCCTCGGGACTAGCGGGGTTTGGGGGCAAGAGACCCAGTACTTC. Protein: CASSLGTSGVWGQETQYF.

This clonotype was seen a few times. The chain joins TRBV19 to TRBJ2-1; TRBD1 aligns across 9 bases. The V gene's germline CDR1 is LNHDA and CDR2 SQIVND (reference sequence). J lost 5 bases, V lost 8 bases, and 4 bases had no gene match. The CDR3 loop spans 13 amino acids. The CDR3 DNA reads as TGTGCCAGTCTCCGGGACAGGGACAATGAGCAGTTCTTC. This sequence encodes CASLRDRDNEQFF.

This clonotype was seen a few times. V gene TRBV7-9 combines with J gene TRBJ2-7; D possibly corresponds to TRBD2 (5 bases). CDR1 is SEHNR, CDR2 FQNEAQ, per germline (reference sequence). CDR3 length equals 16 residues. Trimming took 7 bases from V and 6 from J, leaving 25 bases between them. CDR3 amino acids: CASTLDLASPTGEQYF. DNA of the CDR3: TGTGCCAGCACCTTGGACCTAGCAAGCCCGACGGGCGAGCAGTACTTC.

This chain links TRBV29-1 with TRBJ2-5; D gene uncertain. The CDR3 contains 13 residues. The V gene lost 1 base and the J gene lost 1 base, with 7 bases spanning the gap. Germline V gene data show CDR1 as SQVTM and CDR2 as ANQGSEA. CDR3 region: CSVEARTQETQYF. The CDR3 DNA sequence: TGCAGCGTTGAAGCCCGGACCCAAGAGACCCAGTACTTC.

The V gene is TRBV20-1, the J gene TRBJ2-7; TRBD1 matches 10 bases. The J segment lost 0 bases and the V segment lost 3 bases, leaving 5 bases of the junction unmatched. This CDR3 is 15 amino acids long. The germline CDR1 and CDR2 sequences are DFQATT and SNEGSKA (reference sequence). CDR3 loop: CSASSGQGDSYEQYF. The DNA for the CDR3 is TGCAGTGCTAGCTCCGGACAGGGGGACTCCTACGAGCAGTACTTC.

This clonotype was detected a few times. V gene TRBV4-3 combines with J gene TRBJ2-7; 11 nucleotides align to TRBD2. The ends lost 4 bases at V and 5 bases at J; junction bases unmatched: 7. The CDR3 runs to 15 residues. From germline, CDR1 is LGHNA and CDR2 YSLEER. The CDR3 bases are TGCGCCAGCAGCCGAATAGCGGGAGGGTTGAACGAGCAGTACTTC. This codes for CASSRIAGGLNEQYF.

V gene TRBV12-3 or TRBV12-4 combines with J gene TRBJ2-3; 10 bases agree with TRBD2. This CDR3 comprises 16 residues. V was pared by 4 bases and J by 0 bases, with 4 bases of the junction left unmatched. CDR3 region: CASSSGTSVSTDTQYF. CDR3 sequence (DNA): TGTGCCAGCAGTTCCGGGACTAGCGTGAGCACAGATACGCAGTATTTT.

This clonotype is medium-sized. The rearrangement joins TRBV4-1 to TRBJ2-2, with 9 bases lining up with TRBD1. After removal of 4 bases from V and 4 bases from J, the junction contained 7 bases not matched to a gene. The germline V gene encodes CDR1 MGHRA and CDR2 YSYEKL. The CDR3 extends over 16 amino acids. CDR3 sequence reads: CASSPSGTGLTGELFF. CDR3 DNA: TGCGCCAGCAGCCCGTCGGGGACAGGGCTCACCGGGGAGCTGTTTTTT.

This clonotype was seen a handful of times. This chain links TRBV7-9 with TRBJ2-3; TRBD1 matches 10 bases. The J segment lost 0 bases and the V segment lost 4 bases, leaving 4 bases of the junction unmatched. This CDR3 spans 16 amino acids. Germline V CDR1 and CDR2: SEHNR, FQNEAQ (reference sequence). CDR3 coding DNA: TGTGCCAGCAGCTGGACAGGGGGTTCTAGCACAGATACGCAGTATTTT. This sequence encodes CASSWTGGSSTDTQYF.

V is TRBV6-5 and J is TRBJ2-2; 9 bases align to TRBD1. The germline CDR1 and CDR2 sequences are MNHEY and SVGAGI. V trimming: 6 bases; J trimming: 5 bases; junction bases outside the gene matches: 13. The CDR3 contains 17 residues. The CDR3 DNA is TGTGCCAGCAGCAAATGGGACAGGGTCGGATGGACCGGGGAGCTGTTTTTT. Its protein product is CASSKWDRVGWTGELFF.

This clonotype was counted a few times. This rearrangement joins TRBV4-2 to TRBJ2-7; no definite D call. Trimming took off 0 bases at V and 3 bases at J, with 9 bases between the two ends. CDR1 is LGHNA and CDR2 is YNFKEQ in the germline V gene. The CDR3 has 14 residues. The CDR3 DNA is TGTGCCAGCAGCCAAGATAATCAGTACTACGAGCAGTACTTC. Amino acids: CASSQDNQYYEQYF.